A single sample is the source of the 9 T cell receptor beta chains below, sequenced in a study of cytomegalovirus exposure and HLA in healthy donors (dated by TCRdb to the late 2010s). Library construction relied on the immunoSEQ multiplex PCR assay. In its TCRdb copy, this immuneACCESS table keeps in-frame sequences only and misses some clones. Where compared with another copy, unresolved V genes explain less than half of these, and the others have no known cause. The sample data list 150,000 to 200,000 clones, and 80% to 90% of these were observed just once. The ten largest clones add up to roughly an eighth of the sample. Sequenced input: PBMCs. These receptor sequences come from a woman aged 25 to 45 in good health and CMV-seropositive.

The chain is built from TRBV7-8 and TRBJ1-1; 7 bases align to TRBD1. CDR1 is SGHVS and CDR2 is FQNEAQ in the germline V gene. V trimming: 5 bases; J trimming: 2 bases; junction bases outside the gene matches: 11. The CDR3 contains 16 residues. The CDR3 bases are TGTGCCAGCAGCCCAGGACAGGACCAGATTAACACTGAAGCTTTCTTT. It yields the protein CASSPGQDQINTEAFF.

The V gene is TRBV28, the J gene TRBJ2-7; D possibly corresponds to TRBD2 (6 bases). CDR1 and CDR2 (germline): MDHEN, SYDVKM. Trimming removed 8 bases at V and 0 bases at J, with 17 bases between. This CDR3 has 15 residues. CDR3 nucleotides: TGTGCCAGCGCTTTGGGGGGAAGGCTCTCCTACGAGCAGTACTTC. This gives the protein CASALGGRLSYEQYF.

The CDR3 DNA reads as TGTGCCATCAGCAAAGGGACAGACTCCTACGAGCAGTACTTC. Protein: CAISKGTDSYEQYF. V gene TRBV10-3 combines with J gene TRBJ2-7, with TRBD1 identical over 7 bases. Trimming cost V 6 bases and J 0 bases; bases outside gene matches: 5. Germline CDR1 and CDR2: ENHRY and SYGVKD. This CDR3 is built from 14 residues.

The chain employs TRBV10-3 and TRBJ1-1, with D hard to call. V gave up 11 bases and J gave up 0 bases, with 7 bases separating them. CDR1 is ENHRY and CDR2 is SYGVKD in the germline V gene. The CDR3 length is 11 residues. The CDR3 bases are TGTGCCTCACGGGTGAACACTGAAGCTTTCTTT. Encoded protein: CASRVNTEAFF.

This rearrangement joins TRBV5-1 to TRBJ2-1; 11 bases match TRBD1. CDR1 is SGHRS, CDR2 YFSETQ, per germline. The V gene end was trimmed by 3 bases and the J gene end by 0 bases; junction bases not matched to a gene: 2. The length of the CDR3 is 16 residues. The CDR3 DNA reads TGCGCCAGCAGCTCTGGGACAGGGGGCTCCTACAATGAGCAGTTCTTC. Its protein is CASSSGTGGSYNEQFF.

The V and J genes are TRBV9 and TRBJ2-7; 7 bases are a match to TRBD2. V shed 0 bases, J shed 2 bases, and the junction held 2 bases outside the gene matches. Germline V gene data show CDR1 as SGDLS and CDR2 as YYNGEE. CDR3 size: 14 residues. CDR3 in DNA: TGTGCCAGCAGCGTAGGACTAGCCCCCTACGAGCAGTACTTC. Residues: CASSVGLAPYEQYF.

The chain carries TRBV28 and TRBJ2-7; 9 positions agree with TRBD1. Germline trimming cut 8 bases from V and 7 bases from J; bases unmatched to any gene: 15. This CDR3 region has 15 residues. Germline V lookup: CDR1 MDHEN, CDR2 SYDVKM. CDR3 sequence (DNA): TGTGCCAGCGATTCCCCGGGACAGGGAGGGAATGAGCAGTACTTC. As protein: CASDSPGQGGNEQYF.

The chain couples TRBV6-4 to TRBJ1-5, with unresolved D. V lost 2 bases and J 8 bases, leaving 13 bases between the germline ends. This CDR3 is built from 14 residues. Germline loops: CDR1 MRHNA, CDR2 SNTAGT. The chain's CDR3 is CASSDDCLYKPQHF. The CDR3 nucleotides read TGTGCCAGCAGTGACGATTGCCTTTACAAGCCCCAGCATTTT.

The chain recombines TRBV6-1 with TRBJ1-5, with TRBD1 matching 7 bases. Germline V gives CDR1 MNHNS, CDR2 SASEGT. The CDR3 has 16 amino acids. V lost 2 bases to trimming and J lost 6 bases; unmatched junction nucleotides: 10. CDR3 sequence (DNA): TGTGCCAGCAGTGAACACCAGACAGGGAACGGTCAGCCCCAGCATTTT. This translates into CASSEHQTGNGQPQHF.